This T cell receptor beta chain emerged from a study of T cells after yellow fever vaccination. Regarding the study as a whole: The booster saw the reappearance of most primary-vaccination clones (around 96% CD4, 80% to 90% CD8).

The CDR3 contains 15 residues. V was pared by 5 bases and J by 5 bases, with 6 bases of the junction left unmatched. Germline V CDR1 and CDR2: SGHTA, FQGTGA. TCRdb passed the 5' RACE reads through MiXCR, listing each CDR3 protein once. The table shows roughly 100,000 distinct CDR3 sequences, with roughly 8.2% occurring only once. The V call is TRBV7-3, the J call TRBJ1-4, with 9 bases fitting TRBD1. This clonotype was sampled from a man younger than 30 who received the YFV17D yellow fever vaccine. Sequencing used CD8+ T cells not binding an NS4B(214-222) dextramer, sorted from PBMCs, obtained around 15 days after the first yellow fever vaccination. In DNA, the CDR3 is TGTGCCAGCAGCACCCACAGGGGGCGGAATGAAAAACTGTTTTTT. Amino acids: CASSTHRGRNEKLFF.